This TCR beta chain was profiled in a study of technical replicates of blood from a handful of donors. TCRdb's table, derived via immunoSEQ multiplex PCR, lists solely in-frame clones and lacks some. The sample has some 77,000 clones, around 92% seen once; the top ten hold around 0.38%. Trimming at V came to 4 bases and at J to 5 bases, leaving 9 bases not matched to a gene. Germline loops: CDR1 SGDLS, CDR2 YYNGEE. The CDR3 has 15 amino acids. Material for sequencing was T cells isolated from PBMCs. The rearrangement joins TRBV9 to TRBJ1-1; 9 bases align to TRBD1. The sequence was collected from a human donor in good health. In DNA form, the CDR3 reads TGTGCCAGCAGCATGTCCCGGGACAGGGAAACTGAAGCTTTCTTT. Protein sequence: CASSMSRDRETEAFF.